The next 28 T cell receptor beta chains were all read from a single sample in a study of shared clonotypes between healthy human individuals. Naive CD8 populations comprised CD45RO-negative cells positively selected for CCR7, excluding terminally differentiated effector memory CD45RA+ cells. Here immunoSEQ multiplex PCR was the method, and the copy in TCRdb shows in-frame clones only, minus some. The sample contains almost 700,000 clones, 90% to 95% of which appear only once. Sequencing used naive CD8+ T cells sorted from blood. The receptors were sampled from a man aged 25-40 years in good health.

CDR3 region: CALRPGLKSNEQFF. Written as DNA, the CDR3 is TGTGCCCTAAGACCGGGACTGAAATCTAATGAGCAGTTCTTC. The V and J genes are TRBV2 and TRBJ2-1; a possible D gene is TRBD2 (6 bases). The CDR3 runs 14 residues. The ends were cut back, 11 bases at V and 7 bases at J, with 21 bases in the middle. Looked up from germline, CDR1 is SNHLY and CDR2 is FYNNEI.

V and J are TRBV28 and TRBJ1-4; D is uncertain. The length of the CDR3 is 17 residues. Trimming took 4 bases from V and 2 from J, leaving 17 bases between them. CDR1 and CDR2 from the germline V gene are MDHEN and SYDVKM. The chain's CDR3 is CASSWLTPTRTNEKLFF. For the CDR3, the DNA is TGTGCCAGCAGTTGGCTCACCCCCACACGGACTAATGAAAAACTGTTTTTT.

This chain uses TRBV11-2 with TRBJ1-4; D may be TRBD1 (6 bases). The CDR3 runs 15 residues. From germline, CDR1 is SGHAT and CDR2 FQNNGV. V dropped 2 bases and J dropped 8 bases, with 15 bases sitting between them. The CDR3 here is CASSLTGQMDEKLFF. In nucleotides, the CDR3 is TGTGCCAGCAGCTTAACTGGACAGATGGACGAAAAACTGTTTTTT. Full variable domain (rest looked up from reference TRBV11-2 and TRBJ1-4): EAGVAQSPRYKIIEKRQSVAFWCNPISGHATLYWYQQILGQGPKLLIQFQNNGVVDDSQLPKDRFSAERLKGVDSTLKIQPAKLEDSAVYLCASSLTGQMDEKLFFGSGTQLSVL.

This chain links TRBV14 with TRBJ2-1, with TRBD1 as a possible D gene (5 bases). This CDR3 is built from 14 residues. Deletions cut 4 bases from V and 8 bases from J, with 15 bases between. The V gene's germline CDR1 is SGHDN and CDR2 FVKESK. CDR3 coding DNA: TGTGCCAGCAGCCCCAGGTACACAGGCGATGAGCAGTTCTTC. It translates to CASSPRYTGDEQFF. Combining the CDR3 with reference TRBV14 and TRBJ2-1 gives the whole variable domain EAGVTQFPSHSVIEKGQTVTLRCDPISGHDNLYWYRRVMGKEIKFLLHFVKESKQDESGMPNNRFLAERTGGTYSTLKVQPAELEDSGVYFCASSPRYTGDEQFFGPGTRLTVL.

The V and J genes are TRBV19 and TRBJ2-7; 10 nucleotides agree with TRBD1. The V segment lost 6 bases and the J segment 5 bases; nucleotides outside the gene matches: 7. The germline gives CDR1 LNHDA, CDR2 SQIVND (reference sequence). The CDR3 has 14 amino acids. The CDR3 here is CASRERQGAHEQYF. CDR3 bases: TGTGCCAGTAGGGAGAGACAGGGGGCCCACGAGCAGTACTTC.

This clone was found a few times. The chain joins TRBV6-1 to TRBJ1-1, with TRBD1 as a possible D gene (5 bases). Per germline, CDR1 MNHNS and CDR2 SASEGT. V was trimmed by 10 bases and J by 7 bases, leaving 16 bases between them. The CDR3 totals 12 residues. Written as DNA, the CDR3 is TGTGCCACCAATGTTGGGGGATTTGAAGCTTTCTTT. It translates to CATNVGGFEAFF.

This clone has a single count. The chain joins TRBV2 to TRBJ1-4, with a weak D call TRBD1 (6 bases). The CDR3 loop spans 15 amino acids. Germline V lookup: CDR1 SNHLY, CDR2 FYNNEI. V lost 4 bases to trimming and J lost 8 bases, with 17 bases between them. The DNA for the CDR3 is TGTGCCAGCAGTGCTTGGGGGCTTGGTGGGGAAAAACTGTTTTTT. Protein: CASSAWGLGGEKLFF.

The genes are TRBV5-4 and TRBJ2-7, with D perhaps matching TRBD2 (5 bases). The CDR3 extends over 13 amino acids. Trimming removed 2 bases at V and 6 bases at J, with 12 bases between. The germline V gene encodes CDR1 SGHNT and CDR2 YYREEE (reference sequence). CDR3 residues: CASSFERVSEQYF. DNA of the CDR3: TGTGCCAGCAGCTTCGAGAGGGTAAGCGAGCAGTACTTC.

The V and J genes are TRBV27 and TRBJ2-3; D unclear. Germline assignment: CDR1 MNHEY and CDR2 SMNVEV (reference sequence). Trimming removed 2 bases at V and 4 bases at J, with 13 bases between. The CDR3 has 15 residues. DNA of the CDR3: TGTGCCAGCAGTTTAAGGAAACTCGGGCCAGATACGCAGTATTTT. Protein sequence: CASSLRKLGPDTQYF.

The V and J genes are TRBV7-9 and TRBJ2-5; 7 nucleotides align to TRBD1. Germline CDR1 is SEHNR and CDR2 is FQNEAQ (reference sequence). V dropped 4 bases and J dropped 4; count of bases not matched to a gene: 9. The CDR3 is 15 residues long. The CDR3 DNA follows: TGTGCCAGCAGCTACAGGGGATTGGGCCGAGAGACCCAGTACTTC. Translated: CASSYRGLGRETQYF.

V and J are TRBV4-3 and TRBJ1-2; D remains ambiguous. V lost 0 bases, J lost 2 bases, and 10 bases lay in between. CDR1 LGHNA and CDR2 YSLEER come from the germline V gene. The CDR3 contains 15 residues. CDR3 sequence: CASSQEKGSNYGYTF. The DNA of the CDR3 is TGCGCCAGCAGCCAAGAGAAGGGCAGCAACTATGGCTACACCTTC.

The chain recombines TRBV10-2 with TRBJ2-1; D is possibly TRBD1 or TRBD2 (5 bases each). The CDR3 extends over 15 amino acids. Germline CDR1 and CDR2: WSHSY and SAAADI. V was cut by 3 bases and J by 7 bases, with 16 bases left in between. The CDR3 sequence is CASSDSAPGRNEQFF. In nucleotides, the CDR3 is TGCGCCAGCAGTGATTCGGCACCAGGGAGAAATGAGCAGTTCTTC.

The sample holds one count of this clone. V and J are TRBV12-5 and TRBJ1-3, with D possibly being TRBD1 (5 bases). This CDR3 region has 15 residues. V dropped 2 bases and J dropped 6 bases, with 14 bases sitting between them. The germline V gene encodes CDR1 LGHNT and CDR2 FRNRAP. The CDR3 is CASGLTLVGANTIYF. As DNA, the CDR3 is TGTGCTAGTGGTTTGACCCTCGTAGGGGCAAACACCATATATTTT.

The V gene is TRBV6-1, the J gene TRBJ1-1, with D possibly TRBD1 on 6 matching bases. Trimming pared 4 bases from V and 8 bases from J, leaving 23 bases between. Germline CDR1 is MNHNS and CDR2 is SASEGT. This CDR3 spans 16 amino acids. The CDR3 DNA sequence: TGTGCCAGCAGTGGCCTGACCGGAGGGGGAAGGGGCGAAGCTTTCTTT. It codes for CASSGLTGGGRGEAFF.

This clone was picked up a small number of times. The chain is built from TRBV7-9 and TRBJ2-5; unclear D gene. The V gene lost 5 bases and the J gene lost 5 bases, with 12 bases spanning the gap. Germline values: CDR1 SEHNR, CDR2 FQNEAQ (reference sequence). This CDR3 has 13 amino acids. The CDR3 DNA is TGTGCCAGCAGCCAGGTGCTCGGGGAGACCCAGTACTTC. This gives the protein CASSQVLGETQYF.

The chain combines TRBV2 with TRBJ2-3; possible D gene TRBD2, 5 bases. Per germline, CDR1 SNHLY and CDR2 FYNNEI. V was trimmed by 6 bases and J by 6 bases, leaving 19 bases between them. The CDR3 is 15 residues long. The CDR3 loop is CASSTVGILGDTQYF. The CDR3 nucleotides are TGTGCCAGCAGCACCGTCGGGATACTTGGGGATACGCAGTATTTT.

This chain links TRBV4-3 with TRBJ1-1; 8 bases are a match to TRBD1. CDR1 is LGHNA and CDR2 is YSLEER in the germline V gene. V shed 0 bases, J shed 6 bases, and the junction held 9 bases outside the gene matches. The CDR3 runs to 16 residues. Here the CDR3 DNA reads TGCGCCAGCAGCCAAGATCCGGCTTCGACAGGGGCTGAAGCTTTCTTT. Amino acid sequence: CASSQDPASTGAEAFF.

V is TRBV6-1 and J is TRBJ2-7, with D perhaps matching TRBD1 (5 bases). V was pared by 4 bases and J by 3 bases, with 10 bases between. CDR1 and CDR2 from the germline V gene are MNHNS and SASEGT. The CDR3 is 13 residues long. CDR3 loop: CASSGPQGYEQYF. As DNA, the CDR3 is TGTGCCAGCAGTGGCCCCCAGGGCTACGAGCAGTACTTC.

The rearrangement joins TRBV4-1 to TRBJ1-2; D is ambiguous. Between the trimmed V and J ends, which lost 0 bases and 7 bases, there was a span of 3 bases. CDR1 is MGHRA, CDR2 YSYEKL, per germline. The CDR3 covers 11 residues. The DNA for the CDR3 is TGCGCCAGCAGCCAAGACGGTGGCTACACCTTC. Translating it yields CASSQDGGYTF.

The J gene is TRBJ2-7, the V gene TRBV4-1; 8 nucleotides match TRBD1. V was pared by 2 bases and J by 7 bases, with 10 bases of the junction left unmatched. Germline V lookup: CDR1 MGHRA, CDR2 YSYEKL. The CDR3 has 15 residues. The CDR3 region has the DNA TGCGCCAGCAGCCAATCCTTGGACAGGGCACGGGAGCAGTACTTC. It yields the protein CASSQSLDRAREQYF.

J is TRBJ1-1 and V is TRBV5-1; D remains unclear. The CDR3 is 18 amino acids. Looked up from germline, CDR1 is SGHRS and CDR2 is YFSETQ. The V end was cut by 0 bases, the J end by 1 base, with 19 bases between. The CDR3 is CASSLDSRVREGNTEAFF. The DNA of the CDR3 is TGCGCCAGCAGCTTGGACAGTCGGGTGAGGGAAGGGAACACTGAAGCTTTCTTT.

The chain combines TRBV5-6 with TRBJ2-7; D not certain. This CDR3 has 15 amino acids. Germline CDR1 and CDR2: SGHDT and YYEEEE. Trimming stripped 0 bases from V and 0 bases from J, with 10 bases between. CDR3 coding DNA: TGTGCCAGCAGCTTGGCAGTACAAACCTCCTACGAGCAGTACTTC. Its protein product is CASSLAVQTSYEQYF.

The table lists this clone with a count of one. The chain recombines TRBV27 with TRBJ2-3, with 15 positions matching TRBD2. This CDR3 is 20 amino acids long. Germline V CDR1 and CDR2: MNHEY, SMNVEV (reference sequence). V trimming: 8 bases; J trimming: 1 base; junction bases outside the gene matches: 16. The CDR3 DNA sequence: TGTGCCAGCGGAAAAGGGACTAGCGGGAGGACCACGGCGGGCACAGATACGCAGTATTTT. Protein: CASGKGTSGRTTAGTDTQYF.

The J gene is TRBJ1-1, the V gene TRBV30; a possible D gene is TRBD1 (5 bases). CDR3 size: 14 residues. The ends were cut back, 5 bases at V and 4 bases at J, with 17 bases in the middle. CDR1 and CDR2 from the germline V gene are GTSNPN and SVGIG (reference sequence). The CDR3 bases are TGTGCCTGGTGGGCAGGGTCCGGGGTCACTGAAGCTTTCTTT. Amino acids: CAWWAGSGVTEAFF. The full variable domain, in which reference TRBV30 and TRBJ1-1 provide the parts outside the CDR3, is SQTIHQWPATLVQPVGSPLSLECTVEGTSNPNLYWYRQAAGRGLQLLFYSVGIGQISSEVPQNLSASRPQDRQFILSSKKLLLSDSGFYLCAWWAGSGVTEAFFGQGTRLTVV.

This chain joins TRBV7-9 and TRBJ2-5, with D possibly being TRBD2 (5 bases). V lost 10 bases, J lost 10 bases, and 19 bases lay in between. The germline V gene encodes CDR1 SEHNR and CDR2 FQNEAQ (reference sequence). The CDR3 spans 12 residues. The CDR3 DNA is TGTGCCATTCGAGTGGGGTCTGAGGGCCAGTACTTC. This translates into CAIRVGSEGQYF.

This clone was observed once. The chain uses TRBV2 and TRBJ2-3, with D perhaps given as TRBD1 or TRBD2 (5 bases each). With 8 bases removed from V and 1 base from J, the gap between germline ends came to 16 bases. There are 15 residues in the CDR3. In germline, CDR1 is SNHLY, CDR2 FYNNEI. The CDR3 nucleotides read TGTGCCAGCGGGTCGGGGCGGGCACGCACAGATACGCAGTATTTT. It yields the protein CASGSGRARTDTQYF. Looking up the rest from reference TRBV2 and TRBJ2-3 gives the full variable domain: EPEVTQTPSHQVTQMGQEVILRCVPISNHLYFYWYRQILGQKVEFLVSFYNNEISEKSEIFDDQFSVERPDGSNFTLKIRSTKLEDSAMYFCASGSGRARTDTQYFGPGTRLTVL.

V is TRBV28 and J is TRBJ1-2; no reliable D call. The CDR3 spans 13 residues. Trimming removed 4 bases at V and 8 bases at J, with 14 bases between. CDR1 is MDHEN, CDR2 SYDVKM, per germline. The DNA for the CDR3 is TGTGCCAGCAGTTCGGTCGGGGTTTGGGGCTACACCTTC. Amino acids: CASSSVGVWGYTF.

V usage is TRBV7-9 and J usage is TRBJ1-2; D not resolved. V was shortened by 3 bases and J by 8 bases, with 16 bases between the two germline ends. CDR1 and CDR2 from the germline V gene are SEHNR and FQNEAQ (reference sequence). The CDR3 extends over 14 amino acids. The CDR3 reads CASSFTSPSLGYTF. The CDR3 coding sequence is TGTGCCAGCAGCTTTACGTCACCCTCTTTGGGCTACACCTTC.